A single sample is the source of the 29 T cell receptor beta chains below, sequenced in a study of cytomegalovirus exposure and HLA in healthy donors (dated by TCRdb to the late 2010s). The protocol used for the library was the immunoSEQ multiplex PCR assay. The multiplex PCR relied on a mix of 60 forward primers for TCR Vbeta segments and 13 reverse primers for TCR Jbeta segments. TCRdb took this table from immuneACCESS and kept in-frame rearrangements with V and J called. Such tables lack part of the clones; where checked against another copy, unresolved V genes explain under half of the gap, and the rest is unexplained. The sample table records about 87,000 clones; roughly 70% of these occur just once. The ten largest clones take up approximately 20% of the sample. Sequenced input: PBMCs. These receptors originate from a man aged 25-45 years in good health and CMV-seropositive.

V is TRBV10-3 and J is TRBJ1-1, with 9 bases fitting TRBD1. This CDR3 has 14 amino acids. With V trimmed by 6 bases and J by 1 base, 3 bases remained unmatched. Germline V lookup: CDR1 ENHRY, CDR2 SYGVKD. The CDR3, as DNA: TGTGCCATCAGGGGACAGGGACCGAACACTGAAGCTTTCTTT. Its protein product is CAIRGQGPNTEAFF.

In this sample, this clone turned up once. This chain uses TRBV29-1 with TRBJ2-7; 7 nucleotides align to TRBD2. Germline V gene lookup returns CDR1 SQVTM and CDR2 ANQGSEA. J was trimmed by 2 bases and V by 2 bases; bases with no gene match: 9. The CDR3 consists of 15 residues. The CDR3 DNA reads as TGCAGCGTTGAATCCCCCGCCAGCGGGGCCTACGAGCAGTACTTC. Its protein is CSVESPASGAYEQYF.

J is TRBJ1-3 and V is TRBV5-1; 7 nucleotides match TRBD1. Germline lookup yields CDR1 SGHRS and CDR2 YFSETQ. V lost 4 bases and J lost 4; bases outside the gene matches: 5. There are 14 residues in the CDR3. CDR3 loop: CASSPTGNGNTIYF. CDR3 coding DNA: TGCGCCAGCAGCCCGACAGGGAACGGAAACACCATATATTTT.

This chain uses TRBV19 with TRBJ1-1, with a possible D match to TRBD1 (6 bases). V lost 3 bases and J lost 2, with 10 bases in between. The germline gives CDR1 LNHDA, CDR2 SQIVND (reference sequence). This CDR3 comprises 14 residues. This CDR3 reads CASSIGDINTEAFF. Written as DNA, the CDR3 is TGTGCCAGTAGTATCGGGGACATTAACACTGAAGCTTTCTTT.

This sequence joins TRBV18 and TRBJ1-1; weak D call: TRBD1 (5 bases). There are 13 residues in the CDR3. Germline-derived CDR1 and CDR2 are KGHSH and LQKENI. V lost 4 bases, J lost 5 bases, and 11 bases lay in between. Here the CDR3 DNA reads TGTGCCAGCTCACTGGGGGGGAGAACTGAAGCTTTCTTT. It yields the protein CASSLGGRTEAFF.

The V gene is TRBV29-1, the J gene TRBJ2-1; TRBD2 matches at 7 bases. The V and J ends lost 7 bases and 10 bases, in that order; junction bases with no gene match: 7. Per germline, CDR1 SQVTM and CDR2 ANQGSEA. The CDR3 loop spans 11 amino acids. The CDR3 sequence is CSDWSGGEQFF. The CDR3, as DNA: TGCAGCGATTGGTCCGGGGGGGAGCAGTTCTTC.

V is TRBV7-3 and J is TRBJ2-6; D gene uncertain. Germline loops: CDR1 SGHTA, CDR2 FQGTGA. Trimming removed 5 bases at V and 0 bases at J, with 8 bases between. The length of the CDR3 is 15 residues. CDR3 protein: CASSKAHSGANVLTF. CDR3 sequence (DNA): TGTGCCAGCAGCAAAGCCCACTCTGGGGCCAACGTCCTGACTTTC.

The chain's CDR3 is CASSFGREVSEQFF. CDR3 DNA: TGTGCCAGCAGTTTTGGCAGGGAAGTAAGTGAGCAGTTCTTC. The J gene is TRBJ2-1, the V gene TRBV28; D perhaps matches TRBD1 (5 bases). Trimming removed 3 bases at V and 9 bases at J, with 15 bases between. The CDR3 has 14 amino acids. CDR1 is MDHEN and CDR2 is SYDVKM in the germline V gene.

The V gene is TRBV5-6, the J gene TRBJ2-6; 8 nucleotides agree with TRBD1. V lost 4 bases and J lost 2; bases outside the gene matches: 2. CDR3 length equals 15 residues. CDR1 is SGHDT and CDR2 is YYEEEE in the germline V gene. CDR3 nucleotides: TGTGCCAGCAGCAGGACAGGGACTGGGGCCAACGTCCTGACTTTC. It encodes CASSRTGTGANVLTF.

This chain links TRBV7-9 with TRBJ2-2, with D possibly TRBD1 on 5 matching bases. The CDR3 consists of 14 residues. In germline, CDR1 is SEHNR, CDR2 FQNEAQ (reference sequence). V dropped 0 bases and J dropped 6 bases, with 8 bases sitting between them. The CDR3 DNA sequence: TGTGCCAGCAGCTTAGCGACAGACCCCGGGGAGCTGTTTTTT. Protein: CASSLATDPGELFF.

The CDR3 nucleotides are TGTGCCAGCAGTTTGGGGGCGGGAGTCACCAATGAGCAGTTCTTC. Translating it yields CASSLGAGVTNEQFF. The gene calls are TRBV28 and TRBJ2-1, with D tentatively TRBD2 (7 bases). V was pared by 3 bases and J by 6 bases, with 15 bases between. The CDR3 runs to 15 residues. Germline V CDR1 and CDR2: MDHEN, SYDVKM.

This rearrangement joins TRBV19 to TRBJ2-1; 11 bases are shared with TRBD2. The CDR3 loop spans 16 amino acids. Looked up from germline, CDR1 is LNHDA and CDR2 is SQIVND (reference sequence). The junction had 4 bases not matched to a gene; V was cut back by 1 base and J by 5 bases. DNA of the CDR3: TGTGCCAGTAGTATAGTAGGGACTAGCGGAAACAATGAGCAGTTCTTC. It codes for CASSIVGTSGNNEQFF.

The chain is built from TRBV6-5 and TRBJ1-3; the match to TRBD1 covers 7 bases. This CDR3 is built from 15 residues. The trim removed 6 bases at V and 0 bases at J, leaving 5 bases unmatched. Germline assignment: CDR1 MNHEY and CDR2 SVGAGI. The DNA of the CDR3 is TGTGCCAGCAGACCCCCAGGGGGCTCTGGAAACACCATATATTTT. Protein: CASRPPGGSGNTIYF.

This clone was detected a few times. The CDR3 nucleotides are TGCGCCAGCAGCCAAGATAAGGGACAGGGACTAGCGGGTGGGTCCTACGAGCAGTACTTC. This sequence encodes CASSQDKGQGLAGGSYEQYF. The genes are TRBV4-3 and TRBJ2-7, with TRBD2 identical over 12 bases. V shed 0 bases, J shed 1 base, and the junction held 13 bases outside the gene matches. CDR3 length: 20 amino acids. CDR1 and CDR2 from the germline V gene are LGHNA and YSLEER.

This clone appeared once. The J gene is TRBJ1-1, the V gene TRBV18, with TRBD1 matching 8 bases. J lost 11 bases, V lost 3 bases, and 11 bases had no gene match. The CDR3 has 14 amino acids. Germline V gene data show CDR1 as KGHSH and CDR2 as LQKENI. For the CDR3, the DNA is TGTGCCAGCTCACCCGGGGCAGGGGGCCCCTCCGCTTTCTTT. This sequence encodes CASSPGAGGPSAFF.

This chain connects TRBV4-1 to TRBJ2-5; D gene unclear. In germline, CDR1 is MGHRA, CDR2 YSYEKL. V was trimmed by 2 bases and J by 2 bases, leaving 6 bases between them. The CDR3 contains 13 residues. The DNA for the CDR3 is TGCGCCAGCAGCCAATGGCAGCAAGAGACCCAGTACTTC. Translated: CASSQWQQETQYF.

The chain recombines TRBV7-9 with TRBJ2-1; TRBD2 is a possible D gene (5 bases). CDR3 length equals 13 residues. The ends were cut back, 1 base at V and 8 bases at J, with 9 bases in the middle. Germline CDR1 reads SEHNR; CDR2 reads FQNEAQ (reference sequence). The CDR3: CASSLVAFDEQFF. CDR3 nucleotide sequence: TGTGCCAGCAGCTTAGTAGCGTTCGATGAGCAGTTCTTC.

The CDR3 DNA reads as TGTGCCAGCAGTTTAATCGATAGCCAGCCCCAGCATTTT. This codes for CASSLIDSQPQHF. The rearrangement uses TRBV28 and TRBJ1-5; no definite D call. The CDR3 has 13 residues. Trimming shortened V by 2 bases and J by 7 bases, and 9 bases separated the two germline ends. Germline V gene sequence: CDR1 MDHEN, CDR2 SYDVKM.

The chain links TRBV5-1 to TRBJ2-1; 11 nucleotides line up with TRBD1. This CDR3 contains 14 residues. Germline trimming cut 7 bases from V and 8 bases from J; bases unmatched to any gene: 8. Germline-derived CDR1 and CDR2 are SGHRS and YFSETQ. The CDR3 sequence: CASASLGQGDEQFF. CDR3 nucleotide sequence: TGCGCCAGCGCGAGTTTGGGACAGGGGGATGAGCAGTTCTTC.

In this sample, this clone turned up a few times. V and J are TRBV27 and TRBJ1-5, with a tentative D call TRBD1 (5 bases). CDR1 and CDR2 (germline): MNHEY, SMNVEV (reference sequence). Trimming left V 5 bases short and J 2 bases short, with 10 bases between. The CDR3 consists of 14 residues. The CDR3 DNA is TGTGCCAGCAGTAGAGACAGACGCAATCAGCCCCAGCATTTT. It translates to CASSRDRRNQPQHF.

The chain is built from TRBV5-5 and TRBJ1-5; 8 positions match TRBD1. V shed 0 bases, J shed 6 bases, and the junction held 11 bases outside the gene matches. The CDR3 extends over 17 amino acids. Looked up from germline, CDR1 is SGHKS and CDR2 is YYEKEE (reference sequence). This chain's CDR3 is CASSLEAGGRRGQPQHF. CDR3 sequence (DNA): TGTGCCAGCAGCTTGGAAGCAGGGGGCCGGAGGGGTCAGCCCCAGCATTTT.

This chain uses TRBV11-2 with TRBJ2-1; the match to TRBD2 covers 10 bases. CDR3 length: 15 amino acids. Trimming at V came to 0 bases and at J to 11 bases, leaving 7 bases not matched to a gene. The germline V gene encodes CDR1 SGHAT and CDR2 FQNNGV. CDR3 sequence: CASSLEPSGGGKQFF. The CDR3 DNA reads as TGTGCCAGCAGCTTAGAGCCTAGCGGGGGAGGGAAGCAGTTCTTC.

The chain links TRBV19 to TRBJ2-7, with 7 positions matching TRBD2. Unmatched junction bases numbered 11, after V lost 7 bases and J lost 2 bases. CDR3 size: 15 residues. CDR1 LNHDA and CDR2 SQIVND come from the germline V gene (reference sequence). The CDR3 sequence: CASTKGRGPPYEQYF. DNA for the CDR3: TGTGCCAGTACCAAGGGGAGGGGTCCTCCCTACGAGCAGTACTTC.

The chain links TRBV18 to TRBJ2-4, with 9 bases lining up with TRBD1. With V trimmed by 0 bases and J by 0 bases, 3 bases remained unmatched. Germline V gene lookup returns CDR1 KGHSH and CDR2 LQKENI. The CDR3 extends over 17 amino acids. CDR3 protein: CASSPPPGQGAKNIQYF. The DNA for the CDR3 is TGTGCCAGCTCACCACCTCCGGGACAGGGAGCCAAAAACATTCAGTACTTC.

The chain joins TRBV28 to TRBJ1-1, with 9 nucleotides matching TRBD1. This CDR3 comprises 16 residues. The germline CDR1 and CDR2 sequences are MDHEN and SYDVKM. V was clipped by 4 bases and J by 4 bases; unmatched bases: 10. CDR3 nucleotide sequence: TGTGCCAGCAGTTCGGGACAGGGTATTTCGGCCACTGAAGCTTTCTTT. It encodes CASSSGQGISATEAFF.

V gene TRBV6-6 combines with J gene TRBJ1-2, with D perhaps matching TRBD1 (5 bases). The germline V gene has CDR1 MNHNY and CDR2 SVGAGI (reference sequence). Deletions cut 5 bases from V and 8 bases from J, with 15 bases between. The CDR3 contains 13 residues. The DNA of the CDR3 is TGTGCCAGCAGTCCCCCCGGCGGGGACGGCTACACCTTC. Translating it yields CASSPPGGDGYTF.

V is TRBV6-6 and J is TRBJ2-7; 12 nucleotides align to TRBD2. This CDR3 contains 15 residues. The germline V gene encodes CDR1 MNHNY and CDR2 SVGAGI (reference sequence). The V gene end was trimmed by 6 bases and the J gene end by 7 bases; junction bases not matched to a gene: 10. The CDR3 coding sequence is TGTGCCAGCAGAAGGGAACTAGCGGGGGGAGGGGAGCAGTACTTC. This codes for CASRRELAGGGEQYF.

The chain couples TRBV6-5 to TRBJ1-3; no clear D. This CDR3 has 16 amino acids. Trimming removed 2 bases from V and 2 bases from J, with 13 bases in between. Germline CDR1 is MNHEY and CDR2 is SVGAGI. CDR3 in DNA: TGTGCCAGCAGTTACGGCAGGTCGTACCCTGGAAACACCATATATTTT. Translation: CASSYGRSYPGNTIYF.

The rearrangement links TRBV30 to TRBJ2-7; 9 bases match TRBD1. Germline assignment: CDR1 GTSNPN and CDR2 SVGIG (reference sequence). J gave up 4 bases and V 0 bases, and 4 bases lay outside the gene matches. CDR3 length: 14 residues. The CDR3 DNA is TGTGCCTGGAGTGTAGGGGGGACAGGGTACGAGCAGTACTTC. As protein: CAWSVGGTGYEQYF. Looking up the rest from reference TRBV30 and TRBJ2-7 gives the full variable domain: SQTIHQWPATLVQPVGSPLSLECTVEGTSNPNLYWYRQAAGRGLQLLFYSVGIGQISSEVPQNLSASRPQDRQFILSSKKLLLSDSGFYLCAWSVGGTGYEQYFGPGTRLTVT.